This T cell receptor beta chain was identified in a study of T cell responses to AZD1222 COVID-19 vaccine. Study-level background: The analysis combined second doses at about 4 or about 12 weeks. General study points: Females made up more of the donors, who were largely white British, and clonal diversity may have come out too low. Following two doses of AZD1222, Spike-specific TCR breadth and depth rose. Seropositive AZD1222 recipients at baseline numbered only five or six.

Method: immunoSEQ multiplex PCR; TCRdb's copy keeps in-frame clones and lacks some. The sample has some 92,000 clones; 91% are singletons. A remark on this clone: Its target is unknown.

This CDR3 is 11 amino acids long. The ends were cut back, 7 bases at V and 4 bases at J, with 8 bases in the middle. The receptor was derived from an adult in good health. This chain links TRBV12-3 or TRBV12-4 with TRBJ2-7; D remains unclear. The sample in question was peripheral blood, obtained on day 0 of AZD1222 vaccination. CDR3 loop: CASTQGYEQYF. CDR3 coding DNA: TGTGCCAGCACCCAAGGGTACGAGCAGTACTTC.